The T cell receptor (beta chain) under discussion was sequenced for a study of blood T cell repertoires in COVID-19. Study overall: PBMCs, B-cell-depleted T cells, or T cells provided the cDNA or gDNA that made up the material.

Methods used by the authors: The authors estimated nucleated cell counts from reference gene primer amplification. Measured with immunoSEQ multiplex PCR; TCRdb has only the in-frame clones, and not every one. V, J and clone size are those of that table, while D and trimming were read from the DNA. The sample yields about 140,000 clones, over 60% seen once. Between the trimmed V and J ends, which lost 1 base and 6 bases, there was a span of 10 bases. Germline V gene sequence: CDR1 LNHNV, CDR2 YYDKDF (reference sequence). The CDR3 is made up of 14 amino acids. The sequencing sample was made of peripheral blood. J is TRBJ2-1 and V is TRBV15; D perhaps matches TRBD1 (5 bases). This receptor was taken from a woman of 80 years or more with active or convalescent COVID-19. Written as DNA, the CDR3 is TGTGCCACCAGCAGAGTCACAGGCTCCAATGAGCAGTTCTTC. Its protein product is CATSRVTGSNEQFF.